What follows describes a single T cell receptor beta chain. The CDR3 runs to 16 residues. Deletions cut 6 bases from V and 1 base from J, with 16 bases between. Germline loops: CDR1 MNHEY, CDR2 SMNVEV (reference sequence). immunoSEQ v3.0 was run at survey level. Assay used: immunoSEQ multiplex PCR; TCRdb lists only in-frame clones, some missing. Here the sample spans about 40,000 clones, about 86% being singletons. The data were taken from a study of long-term antiretroviral therapy in people with HIV. Ahead of DNA extraction, samples held roughly 0.9-10 million cryopreserved PBMC each. This sample comprised unsorted PBMCs, obtained 1.2 years after starting antiretroviral therapy. The chain is built from TRBV27 and TRBJ1-5, with TRBD1 as a possible D gene (5 bases). The clonotype was recovered from a woman aged 45-59 years with HIV. The CDR3 sequence is CASRPGGGSSNQPQHF. The CDR3 region has the DNA TGTGCCAGCAGACCTGGGGGGGGTAGCAGCAATCAGCCCCAGCATTTT.